These 25 T cell receptor beta chains share one sample of origin, sequenced in a study of T cell changes during pregnancy in multiple sclerosis. The assay was immunoSEQ multiplex PCR, and TCRdb's table has in-frame clones only and misses some. The table has approximately 58,000 clones, approximately 90% seen once; the top ten hold roughly 2.7%. The sequences come from peripheral blood, collected in the second trimester of pregnancy. These receptor sequences come from a female donor in good health, enrolled as a control in a pregnancy study.

This rearrangement joins TRBV25-1 to TRBJ2-5; D is uncertain. Germline V CDR1 and CDR2: MGHDK, SYGVNS. Trimming cost V 2 bases and J 4 bases, with 8 bases left between them. The CDR3 length is 13 residues. The CDR3 sequence: CASSEGHAETQYF. The CDR3 DNA is TGTGCCAGCAGTGAAGGGCATGCAGAGACCCAGTACTTC.

Here the CDR3 DNA reads TGTGCCAGCAGCTTCTCTCGGGGCAGCGGGAGGTTAGATACGCAGTATTTT. Translating it yields CASSFSRGSGRLDTQYF. The rearrangement links TRBV7-2 to TRBJ2-3; 9 positions agree with TRBD2. V was clipped by 3 bases and J by 5 bases; unmatched bases: 12. CDR1 is SGHTA, CDR2 FQGNSA, per germline. This CDR3 spans 17 amino acids.

This chain connects TRBV7-7 to TRBJ1-2; D might be TRBD1 (6 bases). Looked up from germline, CDR1 is SSHAT and CDR2 is FNYEAQ (reference sequence). CDR3 length: 9 residues. The CDR3 here is CAQGYGYTF. For the CDR3, the DNA is TGTGCTCAGGGGTACGGCTACACCTTC.

V gene TRBV5-8 combines with J gene TRBJ2-1; a possible D gene is TRBD2 (5 bases). The length of the CDR3 is 10 residues. The germline gives CDR1 SGHTS, CDR2 YDEGEE. The V gene lost 6 bases and the J gene lost 16 bases, with 14 bases spanning the gap. The CDR3 loop is CASTFDYGFF. In DNA form, the CDR3 reads TGTGCCAGCACTTTTGACTACGGCTTCTTC.

The J gene is TRBJ1-2, the V gene TRBV4-3, with 10 bases identical to TRBD1. V lost 5 bases, J lost 13 bases, and 10 bases stayed unmatched. This CDR3 spans 13 amino acids. In germline, CDR1 is LGHNA, CDR2 YSLEER. The CDR3 reads CASSVVTGGNATF. The CDR3 DNA sequence: TGCGCCAGCAGCGTGGTGACAGGGGGCAACGCCACCTTC.

V and J are TRBV6-5 and TRBJ2-2; 9 bases agree with TRBD2. The ends lost 0 bases at V and 9 bases at J; junction bases unmatched: 8. Looked up from germline, CDR1 is MNHEY and CDR2 is SVGAGI. This CDR3 comprises 16 residues. CDR3 nucleotide sequence: TGTGCCAGCAGTTACTCGATTGGCGGGGGGGCCCGGGAGCTGTTTTTT. Translation gives CASSYSIGGGARELFF.

The rearrangement uses TRBV27 and TRBJ2-3; D ambiguous. Germline V gene sequence: CDR1 MNHEY, CDR2 SMNVEV (reference sequence). This CDR3 is 13 amino acids long. V was cut by 4 bases and J by 4 bases, with 9 bases left in between. The CDR3 is CASSSRVPDTQYF. Here the CDR3 DNA reads TGTGCCAGCAGTTCCCGGGTTCCAGATACGCAGTATTTT.

The chain uses TRBV5-1 and TRBJ1-6, with D possibly TRBD1 on 5 matching bases. CDR1 and CDR2 from the germline V gene are SGHRS and YFSETQ. This CDR3 spans 15 amino acids. The V end was cut by 4 bases, the J end by 9 bases, with 17 bases between. The CDR3 DNA reads TGCGCCAGCAGCCTCGGGGGGGAAAGGAGTTCACCCCTCCACTTT. It specifies CASSLGGERSSPLHF.

The chain joins TRBV28 to TRBJ2-1; D gene uncertain. The CDR3 covers 14 residues. V was cut by 3 bases and J by 6 bases, with 12 bases left in between. The germline CDR1 and CDR2 sequences are MDHEN and SYDVKM. The chain's CDR3 is CASSFLGVLNEQFF. CDR3 nucleotide sequence: TGTGCCAGCAGTTTTCTAGGAGTCCTCAATGAGCAGTTCTTC.

The rearrangement joins TRBV6-6 to TRBJ1-5; 8 bases agree with TRBD1. In germline, CDR1 is MNHNY, CDR2 SVGAGI (reference sequence). Trimming cost V 7 bases and J 3 bases; bases outside gene matches: 8. The CDR3 consists of 15 residues. CDR3 sequence: CASTNPGGSNQPQHF. In DNA, the CDR3 is TGTGCCAGCACCAACCCAGGGGGCTCCAATCAGCCCCAGCATTTT.

This chain links TRBV10-3 with TRBJ2-7, with 8 nucleotides matching TRBD2. Looked up from germline, CDR1 is ENHRY and CDR2 is SYGVKD. V dropped 3 bases and J dropped 5; count of bases not matched to a gene: 3. The CDR3 has 13 amino acids. CDR3 coding DNA: TGTGCCATCAGTGACGGGACTAGGAACGAGCAGTACTTC. It encodes CAISDGTRNEQYF.

The chain links TRBV28 to TRBJ2-2, with a tentative D call TRBD2 (5 bases). V shed 6 bases and J shed 5 bases, with 13 bases lying between them. Germline-derived CDR1 and CDR2 are MDHEN and SYDVKM. The CDR3 consists of 14 residues. The CDR3 sequence: CASSRGQRTGELFF. The DNA for the CDR3 is TGTGCCAGCAGCCGCGGCCAGCGGACCGGGGAGCTGTTTTTT.

V is TRBV7-3 and J is TRBJ2-3; TRBD2 matches 8 bases. Germline-derived CDR1 and CDR2 are SGHTA and FQGTGA. V trimming: 3 bases; J trimming: 2 bases; junction bases outside the gene matches: 1. This CDR3 region has 14 residues. CDR3 in DNA: TGTGCCAGCAGCTTTAGCGGGGCCACAGATACGCAGTATTTT. Its protein is CASSFSGATDTQYF.

The chain has TRBV5-6 and TRBJ2-7; TRBD1 matches 9 bases. CDR3 length equals 15 residues. The germline CDR1 and CDR2 sequences are SGHDT and YYEEEE. V lost 7 bases to trimming and J lost 6 bases; unmatched junction nucleotides: 14. Here the CDR3 DNA reads TGTGCCAGCGGTAGATCCGGGACAGGGTCTCTCGAGCAGTACTTC. Protein product: CASGRSGTGSLEQYF.

This clone was recorded a few times. V gene TRBV2 combines with J gene TRBJ1-4; D gene unclear. Per germline, CDR1 SNHLY and CDR2 FYNNEI. Between the trimmed V and J ends, which lost 7 bases and 7 bases, there was a span of 13 bases. The CDR3 length is 13 residues. In DNA form, the CDR3 reads TGTGCCAGCAAGAGGGAGCGTGGTGAAAAACTGTTTTTT. Translated, it gives CASKRERGEKLFF.

This clone has only a few counts. The J gene is TRBJ1-1, the V gene TRBV18; D is unclear. This CDR3 has 15 amino acids. Germline V gene data show CDR1 as KGHSH and CDR2 as LQKENI. The V and J ends lost 2 bases and 3 bases respectively, with 13 bases between them. In DNA form, the CDR3 reads TGTGCCAGCTCACCATCGGGCCTGCGGGACACTGAAGCTTTCTTT. Translation: CASSPSGLRDTEAFF.

This sequence joins TRBV5-6 and TRBJ2-7, with TRBD1 matching 8 bases. Germline lookup yields CDR1 SGHDT and CDR2 YYEEEE. This CDR3 comprises 15 residues. V trimming: 4 bases; J trimming: 0 bases; junction bases outside the gene matches: 6. The CDR3 DNA follows: TGTGCCAGCAGCCTAGGACAGGGTAGCTCCTACGAGCAGTACTTC. This codes for CASSLGQGSSYEQYF.

The CDR3: CASSLVLGLALYNEQFF. CDR3 bases: TGTGCCAGCAGCTTGGTACTAGGGCTAGCGCTATACAATGAGCAGTTCTTC. The chain recombines TRBV5-8 with TRBJ2-1; weak D call: TRBD2 (6 bases). This CDR3 region has 17 residues. The V and J ends lost 0 bases and 4 bases respectively, with 17 bases between them. CDR1 is SGHTS and CDR2 is YDEGEE in the germline V gene.

The genes are TRBV5-1 and TRBJ2-1; 7 positions match TRBD2. Germline CDR1 and CDR2: SGHRS and YFSETQ. V shed 2 bases, J shed 2 bases, and the junction held 4 bases outside the gene matches. The CDR3 totals 15 residues. The DNA for the CDR3 is TGCGCCAGCAGCTTTACTAGCGCAACCTACAATGAGCAGTTCTTC. Amino acid sequence: CASSFTSATYNEQFF.

This sequence joins TRBV9 and TRBJ2-7; possible D gene TRBD1, 6 bases. CDR1 is SGDLS, CDR2 YYNGEE, per germline. V lost 3 bases to trimming and J lost 7 bases, with 11 bases between them. The CDR3 is 12 amino acids. Here the CDR3 reads CASSEGGREQYF. The CDR3 bases are TGTGCCAGCAGCGAAGGGGGTCGGGAGCAGTACTTC.

This clone was detected only once. The gene calls are TRBV19 and TRBJ2-5, with a possible D match to TRBD2 (5 bases). This CDR3 contains 13 residues. V was cut by 5 bases and J by 3 bases, with 10 bases left in between. CDR1 is LNHDA and CDR2 is SQIVND in the germline V gene (reference sequence). The CDR3 bases are TGTGCCAGTAGTCTAGCAGGAAAAGAGACCCAGTACTTC. It yields the protein CASSLAGKETQYF.

V and J are TRBV27 and TRBJ1-2; 12 bases line up with TRBD1. Per the germline V gene, CDR1 is MNHEY and CDR2 is SMNVEV (reference sequence). This CDR3 has 15 residues. Trimming cost V 6 bases and J 4 bases; bases outside gene matches: 6. As DNA, the CDR3 is TGTGCCAGCAGACTAGGGACAGGGGGCTTCTATGGCTACACCTTC. Its protein product is CASRLGTGGFYGYTF.

This sequence joins TRBV7-8 and TRBJ1-3; D unclear. CDR3 size: 15 residues. CDR1 and CDR2 from the germline V gene are SGHVS and FQNEAQ. V lost 0 bases and J 2 bases, leaving 8 bases between the germline ends. The chain's CDR3 is CASSLANGAGNTIYF. For the CDR3, the DNA is TGTGCCAGCAGCTTAGCAAACGGGGCTGGAAACACCATATATTTT.

The V gene is TRBV5-3, the J gene TRBJ2-3; D not certain. TRBV5-3 is placed among ORFs of uncertain function. Trimming removed 1 base at V and 1 base at J, with 13 bases between. The CDR3 is 16 residues long. The CDR3 sequence: CARSLKGTMGTDTQYF. The CDR3 DNA follows: TGTGCCAGAAGCTTGAAAGGTACTATGGGCACAGATACGCAGTATTTT.

This sequence joins TRBV10-3 and TRBJ2-2, with 8 bases aligning to TRBD1. The CDR3 length is 16 residues. The J segment lost 4 bases and the V segment lost 2 bases, leaving 6 bases of the junction unmatched. Germline CDR1 and CDR2: ENHRY and SYGVKD. The CDR3 nucleotides are TGTGCCATCAGTGAGCCGGGACAGGATGGCACCGGGGAGCTGTTTTTT. It yields the protein CAISEPGQDGTGELFF.